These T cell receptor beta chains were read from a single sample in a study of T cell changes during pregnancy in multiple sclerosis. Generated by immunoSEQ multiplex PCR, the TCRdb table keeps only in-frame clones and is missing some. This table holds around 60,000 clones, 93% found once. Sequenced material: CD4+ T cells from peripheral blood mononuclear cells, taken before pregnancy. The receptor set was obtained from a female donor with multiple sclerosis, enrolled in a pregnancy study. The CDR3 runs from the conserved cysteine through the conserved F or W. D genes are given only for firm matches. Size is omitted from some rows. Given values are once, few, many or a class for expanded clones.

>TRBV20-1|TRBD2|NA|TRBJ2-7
CSARGDHEQYF
TGCAGTGCCCGGGGGGACCACGAGCAGTACTTC
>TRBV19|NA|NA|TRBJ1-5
CASSRQEAMGNQPQHF
TGTGCCAGTAGTAGACAGGAAGCGATGGGCAATCAGCCCCAGCATTTT
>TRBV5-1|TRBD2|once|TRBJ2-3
CASSSPGLAGNTDTQYF
TGCGCCAGCAGTTCCCCGGGACTAGCGGGTAACACAGATACGCAGTATTTT
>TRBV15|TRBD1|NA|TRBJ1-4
CATSREQGTNEKLFF
TGTGCCACCAGCAGAGAACAGGGGACTAATGAAAAACTGTTTTTT
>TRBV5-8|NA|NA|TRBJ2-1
CASSFWAQVPTNEQFF
TGTGCCAGCAGTTTCTGGGCCCAGGTCCCAACGAATGAGCAGTTCTTC
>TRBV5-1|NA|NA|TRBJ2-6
CASNQGSGANVLTF
TGCGCCAGCAATCAGGGCTCTGGGGCCAACGTCCTGACTTTC
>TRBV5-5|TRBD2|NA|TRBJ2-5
CASSLAVAGQETQYF
TGTGCCAGCAGCTTGGCGGTAGCGGGGCAAGAGACCCAGTACTTC
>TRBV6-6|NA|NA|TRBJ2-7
CAIAREYPHEQYF
TGTGCCATTGCACGGGAGTACCCCCACGAGCAGTACTTC
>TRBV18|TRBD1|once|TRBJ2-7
CASSPRDRSYEQYF
TGTGCCAGCTCACCTCGGGACAGATCCTACGAGCAGTACTTC
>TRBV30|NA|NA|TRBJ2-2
CAWSVGGPGELFF
TGTGCCTGGAGTGTAGGGGGTCCCGGGGAGCTGTTTTTT
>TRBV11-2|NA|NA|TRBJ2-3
CASSTGDMISTDTQYF
TGTGCCAGCAGTACGGGGGATATGATTAGCACAGATACGCAGTATTTT
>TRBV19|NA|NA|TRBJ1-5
CASSIREDQPQHF
TGTGCCAGTAGTATCCGGGAGGATCAGCCCCAGCATTTT
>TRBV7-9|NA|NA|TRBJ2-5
CASSLPQGRQETQYF
TGTGCCAGCAGCCTTCCACAGGGCCGCCAAGAGACCCAGTACTTC
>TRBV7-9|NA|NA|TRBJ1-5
CASSLMEDQPQHF
TGTGCCAGCAGCTTAATGGAGGACCAGCCCCAGCATTTT
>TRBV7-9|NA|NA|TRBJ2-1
CASSSSFGSYNEQFF
TGTGCCAGCAGCTCTAGCTTTGGGAGTTACAATGAGCAGTTCTTC
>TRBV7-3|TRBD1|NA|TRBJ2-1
CASSFRGGGSYNEQFF
TGTGCCAGCAGCTTTCGAGGGGGCGGGTCCTACAATGAGCAGTTCTTC
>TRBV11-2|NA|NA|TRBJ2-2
CASSFSYWRGKTGGELFF
TGTGCCAGCAGCTTCTCCTACTGGCGCGGGAAAACGGGCGGGGAGCTGTTTTTT
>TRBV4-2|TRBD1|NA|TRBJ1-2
CASSQVLEGRGRNYGYTF
TGTGCCAGCAGCCAGGTTCTCGAGGGCAGGGGGAGGAACTATGGCTACACCTTC
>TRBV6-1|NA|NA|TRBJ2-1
CASSVTGMTFF
TGTGCCAGCAGTGTAACAGGGATGACGTTCTTC
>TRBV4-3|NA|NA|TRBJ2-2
CASSQEVRILAGELFF
TGCGCCAGCAGCCAAGAAGTCAGGATCCTGGCCGGGGAGCTGTTTTTT
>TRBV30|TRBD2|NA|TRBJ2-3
CAWRRGGSTDTQYF
TGTGCCTGGAGGCGGGGGGGAAGCACAGATACGCAGTATTTT
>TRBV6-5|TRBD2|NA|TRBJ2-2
CAGGASGSSGELFF
TGTGCCGGGGGGGCTAGCGGGAGTTCTGGGGAGCTGTTTTTT
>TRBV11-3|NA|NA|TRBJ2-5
CASSPRSGTGETQYF
TGTGCCAGCAGCCCCCGGTCCGGGACTGGTGAGACCCAGTACTTC
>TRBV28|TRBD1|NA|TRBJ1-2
CASSQGQGVYGYTF
TGTGCCAGCAGTCAGGGACAGGGGGTCTATGGCTACACCTTC
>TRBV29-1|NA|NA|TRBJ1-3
CSVAETVGNTIYF
TGCAGCGTTGCCGAGACGGTCGGGAACACCATATATTTT
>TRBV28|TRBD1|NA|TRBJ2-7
CASSLMGTGSYEQYF
TGTGCCAGCAGTCTAATGGGGACAGGTTCCTACGAGCAGTACTTC
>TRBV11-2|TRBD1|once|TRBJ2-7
CASSTGQPFGEQYF
TGTGCCAGCAGCACGGGACAGCCCTTTGGTGAGCAGTACTTC
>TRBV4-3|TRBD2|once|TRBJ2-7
CASSQGVAGVFPYEQYF
TGCGCCAGCAGCCAAGGGGTAGCGGGAGTCTTCCCTTACGAGCAGTACTTC
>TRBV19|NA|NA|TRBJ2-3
CASSVKDTQYF
TGTGCCAGTAGTGTCAAAGATACGCAGTATTTT
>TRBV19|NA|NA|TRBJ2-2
CASSTGYTGELFF
TGTGCCAGTAGTACAGGGTACACCGGGGAGCTGTTTTTT
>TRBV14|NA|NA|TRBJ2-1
CASSQSVTVRQFF
TGTGCCAGCAGCCAAAGTGTCACGGTTCGGCAGTTCTTC
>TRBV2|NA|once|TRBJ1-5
CASSEAGIFGNQPQHF
TGTGCCAGCAGTGAAGCCGGGATTTTTGGCAATCAGCCCCAGCATTTT